These T cell receptor beta chains were read from a single sample in a study of blood T cells in healthy people across ages. TCRdb used MiXCR to reprocess the 5' RACE reads, holding one entry per CDR3 protein. Among just under 750,000 distinct CDR3 sequences, 22% were seen once, and the ten largest hold 20% to 25%. The specimen was blood. These receptors came from a man between 70 and 80 years old in good health. Each CDR3 is given with its conserved first and last residue. The order of the fields is CDR3 DNA, CDR3 protein, clone size, V gene, D gene, J gene. D genes are given only for firm matches. Clone size is not always given. Where it is, it says once, few, many or a class for expanded clones.

cdr3_nt: TGTGCCAGCATCCAGACTAGCGGGGCCTCCTACGAGCAGTACTTC
cdr3_aa: CASIQTSGASYEQYF
clone_size: -
v_call: TRBV6-2/TRBV6-3
d_call: TRBD2
j_call: TRBJ2-7

cdr3_nt: TGTGCCAGCAGTGAAAGTCAGGGGACACAAGAGACCCAGTACTTC
cdr3_aa: CASSESQGTQETQYF
clone_size: few
v_call: TRBV6-1
d_call: -
j_call: TRBJ2-5

cdr3_nt: TGTGCCAGCAGCCATCCCGCGAGAACCGGGGAGCTGTTTTTT
cdr3_aa: CASSHPARTGELFF
clone_size: -
v_call: TRBV4-2
d_call: -
j_call: TRBJ2-2

cdr3_nt: TGTGCCAGCAGCCAGGGGCCGACAACTAATGAAAAACTGTTTTTT
cdr3_aa: CASSQGPTTNEKLFF
clone_size: -
v_call: TRBV6-1
d_call: -
j_call: TRBJ1-4

cdr3_nt: TGTGCCAGCAGCTATGGGACGGGGGAGACCCAGTACTTC
cdr3_aa: CASSYGTGETQYF
clone_size: few
v_call: TRBV12-3/TRBV12-4
d_call: -
j_call: TRBJ2-5

cdr3_nt: TGCAGTGCTAGGCTCCCGCTCATTGGCTACACCTTC
cdr3_aa: CSARLPLIGYTF
clone_size: -
v_call: TRBV20-1
d_call: -
j_call: TRBJ1-2

cdr3_nt: TGTGCCAGCAGCTCTGGGGTCGGTGAGACCCAGTACTTC
cdr3_aa: CASSSGVGETQYF
clone_size: many
v_call: TRBV7-9
d_call: -
j_call: TRBJ2-5

cdr3_nt: TGCGCCAGCAGGAAACACTCGACGGCAGATACGCAGTATTTT
cdr3_aa: CASRKHSTADTQYF
clone_size: once
v_call: TRBV5-1
d_call: -
j_call: TRBJ2-3

cdr3_nt: TGTGCCAGCAGTGACAGATGGAATGAAAAACTGTTTTTT
cdr3_aa: CASSDRWNEKLFF
clone_size: few
v_call: TRBV6-1
d_call: -
j_call: TRBJ1-4

cdr3_nt: TGTGCCAGCAGTTTACCTCCCACTGAAGCTTTCTTT
cdr3_aa: CASSLPPTEAFF
clone_size: -
v_call: TRBV12-3/TRBV12-4
d_call: -
j_call: TRBJ1-1

cdr3_nt: TGTGCCAGCAGTGCTCTTAAACAGGGCAATGAGCAGTTCTTC
cdr3_aa: CASSALKQGNEQFF
clone_size: few
v_call: TRBV6-2/TRBV6-3
d_call: -
j_call: TRBJ2-1

cdr3_nt: TGTGCCTGGAGTGCCAGGGGGTATGGCTACACCTTC
cdr3_aa: CAWSARGYGYTF
clone_size: few
v_call: TRBV30
d_call: TRBD1
j_call: TRBJ1-2

cdr3_nt: TGTGCCAGCATTCGTAGCGGCGAGCGGTTTGGTGAGCAGTTCTTC
cdr3_aa: CASIRSGERFGEQFF
clone_size: few
v_call: TRBV12-3/TRBV12-4
d_call: -
j_call: TRBJ2-1

cdr3_nt: TGTGCCAGCAGCTTACGGACACAAGGAGACAATGAGCAGTTCTTC
cdr3_aa: CASSLRTQGDNEQFF
clone_size: few
v_call: TRBV7-9
d_call: -
j_call: TRBJ2-1

cdr3_nt: TGTGCCAGTAGTATAGGGCTGCAAGAGACCCAGTACTTC
cdr3_aa: CASSIGLQETQYF
clone_size: -
v_call: TRBV19
d_call: -
j_call: TRBJ2-5

cdr3_nt: TGTGCCAGCAGTGAAAACCCAGGGGTCCGGGGAGGCACTGAAGCTTTCTTT
cdr3_aa: CASSENPGVRGGTEAFF
clone_size: few
v_call: TRBV6-4
d_call: -
j_call: TRBJ1-1

cdr3_nt: TGTGCCAGCAGCGGAACCATCGGGACAGAGTTCTACAATGAGCAGTTCTTC
cdr3_aa: CASSGTIGTEFYNEQFF
clone_size: -
v_call: TRBV7-8
d_call: TRBD1
j_call: TRBJ2-1

cdr3_nt: TGTGCCAGCAGTGAAATGGGATTTTTGGTGGGGAATGAGCAGTTCTTC
cdr3_aa: CASSEMGFLVGNEQFF
clone_size: -
v_call: TRBV2
d_call: -
j_call: TRBJ2-1

cdr3_nt: TGTGCCAGCAGTTCCCCGACCGGGACAGGGGATCCCGGGGAGCTGTTTTTT
cdr3_aa: CASSSPTGTGDPGELFF
clone_size: few
v_call: TRBV6-5
d_call: TRBD1
j_call: TRBJ2-2

cdr3_nt: TGTGCCAGCAGCTTAGCGCAGCTGACAGGGAAGGACACCGGGGAGCTGTTTTTT
cdr3_aa: CASSLAQLTGKDTGELFF
clone_size: many
v_call: TRBV7-9
d_call: TRBD1
j_call: TRBJ2-2

cdr3_nt: TGTGCCAGCAGCGCCACCCGGTCAACTAATGAAAAACTGTTTTTT
cdr3_aa: CASSATRSTNEKLFF
clone_size: few
v_call: TRBV6-1
d_call: -
j_call: TRBJ1-4

cdr3_nt: TGTGCCAGCAGTTCAACAGGGTTTAAGGCTTTCTTT
cdr3_aa: CASSSTGFKAFF
clone_size: -
v_call: TRBV27
d_call: -
j_call: TRBJ1-1

cdr3_nt: TGCAGTGCTACCCCACCTAGCGGGGCTAGCACAGATACGCAGTATTTT
cdr3_aa: CSATPPSGASTDTQYF
clone_size: -
v_call: TRBV20-1
d_call: TRBD2
j_call: TRBJ2-3

cdr3_nt: TGTGCCAGCAGCGAGTGGGGACAGAGAGCTAACTATGGCTACACCTTC
cdr3_aa: CASSEWGQRANYGYTF
clone_size: few
v_call: TRBV9
d_call: TRBD1
j_call: TRBJ1-2

cdr3_nt: TGTGCCAGCTGGGGGAGAAATGAAAAACTGTTTTTT
cdr3_aa: CASWGRNEKLFF
clone_size: few
v_call: TRBV7-9
d_call: -
j_call: TRBJ1-4

cdr3_nt: TGTGCCGCCAGCAGAGACCCCGGGGACGCGGAAAAACTGTTTTTT
cdr3_aa: CAASRDPGDAEKLFF
clone_size: -
v_call: TRBV15
d_call: -
j_call: TRBJ1-4

cdr3_nt: TGCGCCAGCAGCTTGGAGGGACGGATCACAGATACGCAGTATTTT
cdr3_aa: CASSLEGRITDTQYF
clone_size: many
v_call: TRBV5-1
d_call: -
j_call: TRBJ2-3

cdr3_nt: TGTGCCAGCAGCCAAGGCGGGACGAGAGAGACCCAGTACTTC
cdr3_aa: CASSQGGTRETQYF
clone_size: -
v_call: TRBV3-1
d_call: -
j_call: TRBJ2-5

cdr3_nt: TGCGCCAGCAGGGGACAGGAGTACAATGAGCAGTTCTTC
cdr3_aa: CASRGQEYNEQFF
clone_size: -
v_call: TRBV5-1
d_call: TRBD1
j_call: TRBJ2-1

cdr3_nt: TGTGCCAGTAGTATCAATGGGCAGGGTCAAGAGACCCAGTACTTC
cdr3_aa: CASSINGQGQETQYF
clone_size: few
v_call: TRBV19
d_call: -
j_call: TRBJ2-5

cdr3_nt: TGTGCCATCAAGGGGGTGGCAGGCTACAATGAGCAGTTCTTC
cdr3_aa: CAIKGVAGYNEQFF
clone_size: few
v_call: TRBV10-3
d_call: -
j_call: TRBJ2-1

cdr3_nt: TGTGCCAGCAGCTTAGCGGCCCGTATGAACACTGAAGCTTTCTTT
cdr3_aa: CASSLAARMNTEAFF
clone_size: -
v_call: TRBV11-2
d_call: -
j_call: TRBJ1-1